This T cell receptor (beta chain) was captured by sequencing in a study of T cell repertoires in cytomegalovirus infection. The wider study: From public TCR beta signatures came an indication of both CMV infection and matching HLA type. Study-wide findings and caveats: It was HLA-C-restricted CMV-specific TCR beta clonotypes that dominated the response ex vivo.

TCRdb fed the reads into MiXCR, producing one record per CDR3 protein. The data show about 300,000 distinct CDR3 sequences, with around 9.6% seen just once and about 2.3% held by the top ten. This clonotype was seen ten or more times. Its antigen is not identified. V lost 8 bases and J lost 2, with 12 bases in between. CDR3 length: 13 residues. CDR1 is LNHDA, CDR2 SQIVND, per germline (reference sequence). Sequencing was performed on PBMCs. This clonotype was obtained from a human donor in good health (CMV status not recorded). Some clones in this sample may be carry-over from other donors' samples. The J gene is TRBJ1-1, the V gene TRBV19; D uncertain. The CDR3 coding sequence is TGTGCCAGTTCCCGAAGGGCCAACACTGAAGCTTTCTTT. The encoded protein is CASSRRANTEAFF.